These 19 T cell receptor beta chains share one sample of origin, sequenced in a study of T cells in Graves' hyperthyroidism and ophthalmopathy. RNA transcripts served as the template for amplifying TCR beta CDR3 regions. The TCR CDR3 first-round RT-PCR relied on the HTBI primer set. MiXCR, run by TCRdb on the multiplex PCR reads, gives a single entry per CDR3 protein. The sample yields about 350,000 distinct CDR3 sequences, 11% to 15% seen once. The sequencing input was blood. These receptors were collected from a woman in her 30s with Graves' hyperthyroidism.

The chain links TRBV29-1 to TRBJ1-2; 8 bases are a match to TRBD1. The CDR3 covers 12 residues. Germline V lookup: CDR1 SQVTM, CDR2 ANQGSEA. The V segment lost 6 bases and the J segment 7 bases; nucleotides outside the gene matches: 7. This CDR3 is CSVDDRGSGYTF. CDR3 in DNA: TGCAGCGTCGACGACAGGGGAAGTGGCTACACCTTC.

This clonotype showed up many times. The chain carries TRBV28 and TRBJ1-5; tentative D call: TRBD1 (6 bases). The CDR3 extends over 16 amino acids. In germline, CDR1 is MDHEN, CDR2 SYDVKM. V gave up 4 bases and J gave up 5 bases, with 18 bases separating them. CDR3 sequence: CASSSHIQGAHQPQHF. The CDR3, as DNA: TGTGCCAGCAGTTCTCACATACAGGGCGCCCATCAGCCCCAGCATTTT.

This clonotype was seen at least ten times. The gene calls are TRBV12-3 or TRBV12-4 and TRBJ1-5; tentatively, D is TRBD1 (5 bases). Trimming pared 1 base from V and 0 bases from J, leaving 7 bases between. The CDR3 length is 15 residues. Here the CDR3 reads CASSLGGISNQPQHF. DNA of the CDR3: TGTGCCAGCAGTTTAGGGGGCATTAGCAATCAGCCCCAGCATTTT.

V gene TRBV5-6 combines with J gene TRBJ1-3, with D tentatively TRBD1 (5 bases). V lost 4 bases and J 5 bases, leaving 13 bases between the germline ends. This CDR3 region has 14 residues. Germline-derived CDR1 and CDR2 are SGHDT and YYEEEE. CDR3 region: CASSPGTARNTIYF. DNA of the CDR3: TGTGCCAGCAGCCCGGGGACCGCTCGAAACACCATATATTTT.

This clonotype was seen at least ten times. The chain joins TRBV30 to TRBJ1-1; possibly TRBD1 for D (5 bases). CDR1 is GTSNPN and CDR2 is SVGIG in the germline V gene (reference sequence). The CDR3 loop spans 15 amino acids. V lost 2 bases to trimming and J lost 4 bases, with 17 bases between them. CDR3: CAWSSRDLRGTEAFF. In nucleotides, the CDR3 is TGTGCCTGGAGTTCCCGGGACCTTCGGGGCACTGAAGCTTTCTTT.

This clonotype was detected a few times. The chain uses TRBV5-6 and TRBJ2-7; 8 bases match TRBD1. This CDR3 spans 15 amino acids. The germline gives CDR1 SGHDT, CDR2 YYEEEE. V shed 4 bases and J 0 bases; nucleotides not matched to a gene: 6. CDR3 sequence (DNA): TGTGCCAGCAGCGATGGGCAGGGGGCCTCCTACGAGCAGTACTTC. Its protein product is CASSDGQGASYEQYF.

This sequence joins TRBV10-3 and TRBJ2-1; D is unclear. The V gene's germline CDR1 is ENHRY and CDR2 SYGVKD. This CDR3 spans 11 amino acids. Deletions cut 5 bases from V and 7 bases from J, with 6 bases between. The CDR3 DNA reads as TGTGCCATCAGTTTGAATAATGAGCAGTTCTTC. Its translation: CAISLNNEQFF.

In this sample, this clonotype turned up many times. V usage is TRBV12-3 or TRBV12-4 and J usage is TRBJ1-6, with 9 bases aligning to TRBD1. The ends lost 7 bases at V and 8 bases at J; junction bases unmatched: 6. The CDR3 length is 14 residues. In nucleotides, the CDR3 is TGTGCCAGCAACAACAGGGGGCGGTATTCACCCCTCCACTTT. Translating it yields CASNNRGRYSPLHF.

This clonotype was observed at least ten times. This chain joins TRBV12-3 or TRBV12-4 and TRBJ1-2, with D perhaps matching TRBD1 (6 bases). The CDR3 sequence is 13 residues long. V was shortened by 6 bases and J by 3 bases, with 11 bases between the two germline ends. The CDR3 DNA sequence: TGTGCCAGCAGCCCGGGGGCGCACTATGGCTACACCTTC. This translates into CASSPGAHYGYTF.

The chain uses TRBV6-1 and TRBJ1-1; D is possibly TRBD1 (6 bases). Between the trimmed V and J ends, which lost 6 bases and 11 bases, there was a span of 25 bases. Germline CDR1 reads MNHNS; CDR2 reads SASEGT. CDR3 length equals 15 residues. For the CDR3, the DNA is TGTGCCAGCAGCCCCGGCCGGACAGCCCATGGGGAGGCTTTCTTT. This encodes CASSPGRTAHGEAFF.

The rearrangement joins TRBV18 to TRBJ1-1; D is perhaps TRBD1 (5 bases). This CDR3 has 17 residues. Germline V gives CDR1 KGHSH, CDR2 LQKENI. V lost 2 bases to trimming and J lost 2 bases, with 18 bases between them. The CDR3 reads CASSPSSGGVENTEAFF. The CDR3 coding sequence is TGTGCCAGCTCACCATCGAGCGGGGGGGTAGAAAACACTGAAGCTTTCTTT.

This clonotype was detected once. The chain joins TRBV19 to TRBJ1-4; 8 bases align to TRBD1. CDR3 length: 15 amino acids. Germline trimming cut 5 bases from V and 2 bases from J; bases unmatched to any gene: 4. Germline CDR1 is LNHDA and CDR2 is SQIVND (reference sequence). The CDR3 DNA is TGTGCCAGTAGTCCAACAGGGGGTACTAATGAAAAACTGTTTTTT. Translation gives CASSPTGGTNEKLFF.

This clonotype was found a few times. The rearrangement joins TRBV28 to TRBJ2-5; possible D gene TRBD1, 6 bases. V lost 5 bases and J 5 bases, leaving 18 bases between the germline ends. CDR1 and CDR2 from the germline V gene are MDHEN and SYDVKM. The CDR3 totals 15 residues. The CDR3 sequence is CASSPAGPQGETQYF. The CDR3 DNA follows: TGTGCCAGCAGTCCCGCCGGCCCCCAGGGGGAGACCCAGTACTTC.

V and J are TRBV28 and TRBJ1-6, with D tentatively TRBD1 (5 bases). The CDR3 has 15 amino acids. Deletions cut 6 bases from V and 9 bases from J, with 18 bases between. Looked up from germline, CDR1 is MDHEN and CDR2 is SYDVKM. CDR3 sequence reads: CASREGGARPSPLHF. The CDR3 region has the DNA TGTGCCAGCAGAGAGGGAGGGGCGCGTCCTTCACCCCTCCACTTT.

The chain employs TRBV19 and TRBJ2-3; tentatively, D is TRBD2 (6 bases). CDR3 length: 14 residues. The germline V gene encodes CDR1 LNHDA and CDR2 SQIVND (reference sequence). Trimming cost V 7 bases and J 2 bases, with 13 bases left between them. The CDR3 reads CASKGSGLTDTQYF. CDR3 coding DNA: TGTGCCAGTAAAGGTAGCGGACTCACAGATACGCAGTATTTT.

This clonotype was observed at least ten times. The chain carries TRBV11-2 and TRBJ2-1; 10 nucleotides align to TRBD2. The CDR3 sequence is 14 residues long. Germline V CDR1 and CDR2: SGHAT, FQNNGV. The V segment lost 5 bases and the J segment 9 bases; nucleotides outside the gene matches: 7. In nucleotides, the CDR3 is TGTGCCAGCAGCCCTAGCGGGAGACGGTTTGAGCAGTTCTTC. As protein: CASSPSGRRFEQFF.

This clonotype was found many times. CDR3 protein: CASSYLEGAGVLYNEQFF. Written as DNA, the CDR3 is TGTGCCAGCAGTTACCTCGAGGGAGCGGGAGTCTTATACAATGAGCAGTTCTTC. J is TRBJ2-1 and V is TRBV6-2 or TRBV6-3, with 8 bases matching TRBD2. The CDR3 has 18 residues. Germline lookup yields CDR1 MNHEY and CDR2 SVGEGT. The J segment lost 4 bases and the V segment lost 2 bases, leaving 13 bases of the junction unmatched.

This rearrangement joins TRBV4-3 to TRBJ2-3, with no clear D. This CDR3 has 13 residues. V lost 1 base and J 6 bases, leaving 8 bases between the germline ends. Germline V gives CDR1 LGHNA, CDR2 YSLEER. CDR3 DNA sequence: TGCGCCAGCAGCCAAGTCTCTTGGGATACGCAGTATTTT. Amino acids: CASSQVSWDTQYF.

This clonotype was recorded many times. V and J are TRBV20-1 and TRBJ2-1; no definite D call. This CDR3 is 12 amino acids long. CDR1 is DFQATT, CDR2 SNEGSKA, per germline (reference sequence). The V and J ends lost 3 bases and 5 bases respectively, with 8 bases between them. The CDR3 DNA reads TGCAGTGCTAGGATCTACGACAATGAGCAGTTCTTC. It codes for CSARIYDNEQFF.